The 6 T cell receptor beta chains listed next were all sequenced from one sample in a study of blood T cell repertoires in COVID-19. Sequenced by immunoSEQ multiplex PCR; TCRdb stores in-frame clones only, minus some. The data show 150,000 to 200,000 clones, over 80% seen once. Sequencing was done on a sample of peripheral blood. Receptors were obtained from a woman of 80 years or more with COVID-19, enrolled during active disease.

V gene TRBV14 combines with J gene TRBJ2-3; 9 bases are shared with TRBD1. The V segment lost 9 bases and the J segment 1 base; nucleotides outside the gene matches: 8. There are 15 residues in the CDR3. CDR1 and CDR2 (germline): SGHDN, FVKESK. CDR3 amino acids: CASSVRDRGTDTQYF. The CDR3 bases are TGTGCCAGTTCGGTCCGGGACAGGGGCACAGATACGCAGTATTTT.

The chain is built from TRBV4-1 and TRBJ2-2; weak D call: TRBD2 (5 bases). The CDR3 has 18 amino acids. Trimming took off 0 bases at V and 0 bases at J, with 14 bases between the two ends. In germline, CDR1 is MGHRA, CDR2 YSYEKL. The CDR3 is CASSQDRFGLANTGELFF. The CDR3 nucleotides read TGCGCCAGCAGCCAAGATAGGTTCGGACTTGCGAACACCGGGGAGCTGTTTTTT.

CDR3 amino acids: CSAIRETQYF. CDR3 coding DNA: TGCAGTGCTATCCGGGAGACCCAGTACTTC. The chain couples TRBV20-1 to TRBJ2-5; D unresolved. Trimming removed 4 bases at V and 5 bases at J, with 5 bases between. CDR3 length: 10 amino acids. Germline CDR1 reads DFQATT; CDR2 reads SNEGSKA (reference sequence).

J is TRBJ2-2 and V is TRBV3-1 (or the pseudogene TRBV3-2); D may be TRBD1 (6 bases). Looked up from germline, CDR1 is LGHDT and CDR2 is YNNKEL (reference sequence). Trimming cost V 4 bases and J 6 bases, with 15 bases left between them. There are 15 residues in the CDR3. CDR3 loop: CASSPLKQGAGELFF. For the CDR3, the DNA is TGTGCCAGCAGCCCACTAAAACAGGGTGCCGGGGAGCTGTTTTTT.

This clone occurred once. This chain joins TRBV7-8 and TRBJ1-2; D is ambiguous. CDR1 is SGHVS, CDR2 FQNEAQ, per germline. The V end was cut by 1 base, the J end by 4 bases, with 13 bases between. CDR3 size: 15 residues. CDR3 sequence (DNA): TGTGCCAGCAGCTTAGGGGCAGCCTTTGGCTATGGCTACACCTTC. This gives the protein CASSLGAAFGYGYTF. Full variable domain (remainder filled in from reference TRBV7-8 and TRBJ1-2): GAGVSQSPRYKVAKRGQDVALRCDPISGHVSLFWYQQALGQGPEFLTYFQNEAQLDKSGLPSDRFFAERPEGSVSTLKIQRTQQEDSAVYLCASSLGAAFGYGYTFGSGTRLTVV.

This clone has only one observation. The chain employs TRBV5-5 and TRBJ2-7; the match to TRBD1 covers 9 bases. The V gene end was trimmed by 3 bases and the J gene end by 0 bases; junction bases not matched to a gene: 7. Germline V lookup: CDR1 SGHKS, CDR2 YYEKEE (reference sequence). The CDR3 runs to 16 residues. The CDR3: CASSSGTGRYSYEQYF. The CDR3, as DNA: TGTGCCAGCAGCTCCGGGACAGGGCGCTACTCCTACGAGCAGTACTTC.